Given below is one T cell receptor beta chain in context. The antigen remains unidentified. With 4 bases removed from V and 0 bases from J, the gap between germline ends came to 6 bases. Germline V gene data show CDR1 as SEHNR and CDR2 as FQNEAQ (reference sequence). There are 13 residues in the CDR3. The sample belongs to a study of cytomegalovirus exposure and HLA in healthy donors. Overall study findings and caveats: Most TCR sequences showed up rarely, but some public TCRs showed up in many donors. It was 150 to 200 TCR beta chains that were listed as cytomegalovirus-associated.

The PCR contained 60 Vbeta and 13 Jbeta primers. The table came from immunoSEQ multiplex PCR; TCRdb's copy has only in-frame clones and leaves some out. The sample lists about 150,000 clones; approximately 60% were seen once. The rearrangement joins TRBV7-9 to TRBJ1-1, with no clear D. The specimen was PBMCs. The receptor's source is a woman in her sixties or seventies in good health and CMV-seropositive. The CDR3 DNA reads TGTGCCAGCAGCTCAGGCTTGAACACTGAAGCTTTCTTT. This translates into CASSSGLNTEAFF.